One sample yielded the 15 T cell receptor beta chains listed below, sequenced in a study of T cell repertoires in cytomegalovirus infection. No antigen has been identified for these receptors. One entry per CDR3 protein, called by TCRdb with MiXCR from the reads. The sample consists of 830,000 or so distinct CDR3 sequences, over 25% of them appearing once. The sample here was cultured CD8+ T cells from PBMCs, taken from culture after CMV antigen stimulation. Source of these receptors: a human donor in good health (CMV status not recorded). Some clones in this sample may be carry-over from other donors' samples.

The V and J genes are TRBV19 and TRBJ2-5; maybe TRBD1 (5 bases). The V end was cut by 7 bases, the J end by 3 bases, with 15 bases between. CDR1 LNHDA and CDR2 SQIVND come from the germline V gene (reference sequence). The CDR3 has 14 residues. Here the CDR3 DNA reads TGTGCCAGTAATTCTTGGGGCAGGGAAGAGACCCAGTACTTC. Encoded protein: CASNSWGREETQYF.

In the case of this clonotype: A read error may be the cause here, since a much bigger clone is one base away. The J gene is TRBJ2-1, the V gene TRBV6-2 or TRBV6-3; 8 nucleotides align to TRBD1. CDR1 and CDR2 from the germline V gene are MNHEY and SVGEGT. CDR3 length: 14 amino acids. In nucleotides, the CDR3 is TGTGTCAGCGGAAGACAGGGGTGGCACAATGAGCAGTTCTTC. Residues: CVSGRQGWHNEQFF.

This clonotype was counted a few times. The rearrangement links TRBV6-6 to TRBJ1-1; 7 bases are a match to TRBD1. The V gene end was trimmed by 2 bases and the J gene end by 0 bases; junction bases not matched to a gene: 6. Germline CDR1 is MNHNY and CDR2 is SVGAGI (reference sequence). The CDR3 totals 16 residues. CDR3 nucleotide sequence: TGTGCCAGCAGTTACCCGTGGGGACAGATGAACACTGAAGCTTTCTTT. As protein: CASSYPWGQMNTEAFF.

As to this clonotype: A clone one base away is much larger, so this may be a read error. Since the CDR3 does not end with the conserved phenylalanine or tryptophan, this likely comes from a read error. The chain carries TRBV7-3 and TRBJ1-2, with D possibly TRBD1 on 6 matching bases. The V end was cut by 3 bases, the J end by 4 bases, with 9 bases between. The CDR3 extends over 13 amino acids. Germline-derived CDR1 and CDR2 are SGHTA and FQGTGA. CDR3 bases: TGTGCCAGCAGCTTTACGGACAGCTATGGCTACACCTAC. Protein: CASSFTDSYGYTY.

At least ten counts were recorded for this clonotype. The rearrangement joins TRBV7-2 to TRBJ2-7, with 7 bases lining up with TRBD2. The CDR3 runs to 17 residues. The germline CDR1 and CDR2 sequences are SGHTA and FQGNSA. J lost 5 bases, V lost 4 bases, and 17 bases had no gene match. Written as DNA, the CDR3 is TGTGCCAGCAGCTCCGGACCCTACAGCGGGGAAGGCAACGAGCAGTACTTC. Translated: CASSSGPYSGEGNEQYF.

This clonotype was seen repeatedly, ten times or more. The chain combines TRBV7-2 with TRBJ1-4; 9 bases match TRBD1. CDR3 length: 16 amino acids. Germline CDR1 SGHTA, CDR2 FQGNSA. Losses at the gene ends were 9 bases for V and 7 bases for J; bases not matched to a gene: 15. Here the CDR3 DNA reads TGTGCCAGTAGGACAGGGGAAAAGGGGCCCACTGAAAAACTGTTTTTT. Protein: CASRTGEKGPTEKLFF. The complete variable domain, with remaining parts taken from reference TRBV7-2 and TRBJ1-4, reads GAGVSQSPSNKVTEKGKDVELRCDPISGHTALYWYRQSLGQGLEFLIYFQGNSAPDKSGLPSDRFSAERTGGSVSTLTIQRTQQEDSAVYLCASRTGEKGPTEKLFFGSGTQLSVL.

The J gene is TRBJ1-1, the V gene TRBV7-2; D remains ambiguous. The CDR3 totals 11 residues. V lost 2 bases, J lost 6 bases, and 4 bases lay in between. Germline V gene data show CDR1 as SGHTA and CDR2 as FQGNSA. DNA for the CDR3: TGTGCCAGCAGCTTAAAGTCTGAAGCTTTCTTT. It codes for CASSLKSEAFF.

This clonotype came up once. A much larger clone lies one base from this, so it may be a read error. The chain carries TRBV7-8 and TRBJ1-1; TRBD1 agrees at 9 bases. Germline CDR1 SGHVS, CDR2 FQNEAQ. This CDR3 is 20 amino acids long. The V segment lost 11 bases and the J segment 0 bases; nucleotides outside the gene matches: 25. The CDR3 coding sequence is TGTGCCGGCAACGTCTTCACAGGGGGCGCGAGGCCCACTCTGAACACTGAAGCTTTCTTT. This translates into CAGNVFTGGARPTLNTEAFF.

At least ten counts were recorded for this clonotype. The rearrangement uses TRBV28 and TRBJ2-7; D is perhaps TRBD1 (6 bases). From germline, CDR1 is MDHEN and CDR2 SYDVKM. The CDR3 has 15 residues. V was clipped by 3 bases and J by 5 bases, with 17 bases between them. CDR3 coding DNA: TGTGCCAGCAGTTTGTGGAGTGGGGGCTTGGACGAGCAGTACGTC. Amino acids: CASSLWSGGLDEQYV.

The CDR3 nucleotides are TGCAGTGCTAGCGGGGGGCTTCCCGGGGAGCTGTTTTTT. This gives the protein CSASGGLPGELFF. The chain carries TRBV20-1 and TRBJ2-2; tentatively, D is TRBD2 (7 bases). Trimming took 3 bases from V and 6 from J, leaving 11 bases between them. The CDR3 spans 13 residues. In germline, CDR1 is DFQATT, CDR2 SNEGSKA (reference sequence).

The V call is TRBV12-3 or TRBV12-4, the J call TRBJ1-1; D gene ambiguous. The CDR3 runs 12 residues. V shed 10 bases and J shed 3 bases, with 12 bases lying between them. The CDR3 here is CANSNGDTEAFF. As DNA, the CDR3 is TGTGCCAACTCGAATGGGGACACTGAAGCTTTCTTT.

This clonotype was seen a handful of times. The rearrangement uses TRBV3-1 and TRBJ2-7; 7 bases line up with TRBD2. V was clipped by 4 bases and J by 3 bases; unmatched bases: 6. Germline loops: CDR1 LGHDT, CDR2 YNNKEL (reference sequence). The CDR3 consists of 14 residues. The CDR3 region is CASSPAGTNYEQYF. The DNA for the CDR3 is TGTGCCAGCAGCCCCGCCGGGACTAACTACGAGCAGTACTTC.

This clonotype was detected only once. This may come from a read error, since a much larger clone is one base off. CDR3 in amino acids: CACSLGHQETQYF. For the CDR3, the DNA is TGTGCCTGCAGCCTAGGACACCAAGAGACCCAGTACTTC. This sequence joins TRBV7-8 and TRBJ2-5; no firm D call. Per the germline V gene, CDR1 is SGHVS and CDR2 is FQNEAQ. This CDR3 region has 13 residues.

Many counts were recorded for this clonotype. V and J are TRBV11-2 and TRBJ1-2; TRBD1 is a possible D gene (6 bases). Germline V gene lookup returns CDR1 SGHAT and CDR2 FQNNGV. The CDR3 consists of 14 residues. Trimming stripped 5 bases from V and 3 bases from J, with 13 bases between. The CDR3: CASSLAGADYGYTF. The CDR3 DNA follows: TGTGCCAGCAGCCTTGCAGGGGCGGACTATGGCTACACCTTC.

The rearrangement uses TRBV5-1 and TRBJ1-4; no firm D call. The CDR3 is 13 residues long. Germline V gene data show CDR1 as SGHRS and CDR2 as YFSETQ. V was shortened by 1 base and J by 7 bases, with 8 bases between the two germline ends. The CDR3 loop reads CASSLKGGEKLFF. The CDR3 DNA reads TGCGCCAGCAGCTTGAAAGGAGGTGAAAAACTGTTTTTT.